The T cell receptor (beta chain) described here comes from a study of identifying expanded T cells in peripheral blood. Study findings and constraints: Differentially abundant clones: around 1.2 between replicates, about 15 at 2 to 3 weeks, less than 25 at four.

TCRdb's copy holds only in-frame clones and misses some; the assay was immunoSEQ multiplex PCR. Among under 85,000 clones listed, 84% were seen once. As for this clone: The target antigen is unknown. A read error may produce the germline difference seen at one junction end. The sample holds other DNA sequences that translate to the same CDR3.

The germline CDR1 and CDR2 sequences are MGHRA and YSYEKL. The CDR3 spans 15 residues. The TCR comes from a person aged 18 to 75 in good health. The sample taken for sequencing was blood. V is TRBV4-1 and J is TRBJ2-7; maybe TRBD1 (5 bases). The chain's CDR3 is CASSQGAANSYEQYF. For the CDR3, the DNA is TGTGCCAGCAGCCAAGGGGCAGCAAACTCCTACGAGCAGTACTTC.